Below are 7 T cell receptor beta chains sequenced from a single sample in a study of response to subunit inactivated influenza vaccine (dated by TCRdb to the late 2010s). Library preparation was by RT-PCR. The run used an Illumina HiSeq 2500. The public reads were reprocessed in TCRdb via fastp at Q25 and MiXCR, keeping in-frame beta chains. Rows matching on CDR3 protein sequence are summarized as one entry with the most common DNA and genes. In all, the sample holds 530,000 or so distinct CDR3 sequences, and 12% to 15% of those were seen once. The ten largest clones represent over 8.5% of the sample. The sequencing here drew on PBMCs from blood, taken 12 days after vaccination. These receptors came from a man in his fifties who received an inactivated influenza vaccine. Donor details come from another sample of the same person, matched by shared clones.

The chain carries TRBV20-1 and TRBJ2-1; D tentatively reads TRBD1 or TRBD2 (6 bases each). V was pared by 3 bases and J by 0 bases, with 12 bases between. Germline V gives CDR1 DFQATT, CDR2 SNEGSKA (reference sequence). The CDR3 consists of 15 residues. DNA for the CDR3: TGCAGTGCTAGCGGGGGCCTAAGCTCCTACAATGAGCAGTTCTTC. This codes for CSASGGLSSYNEQFF.

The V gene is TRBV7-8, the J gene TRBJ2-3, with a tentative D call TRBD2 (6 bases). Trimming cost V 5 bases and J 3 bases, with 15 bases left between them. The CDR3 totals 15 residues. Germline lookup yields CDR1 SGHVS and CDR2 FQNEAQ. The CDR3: CASSVRLVRTDTQYF. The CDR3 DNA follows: TGTGCCAGCAGCGTTCGACTAGTAAGGACAGATACGCAGTATTTT.

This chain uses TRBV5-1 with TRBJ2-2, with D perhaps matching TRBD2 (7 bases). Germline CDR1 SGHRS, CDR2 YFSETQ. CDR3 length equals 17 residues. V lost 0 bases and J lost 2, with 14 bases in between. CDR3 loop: CASSLVGGGHNTGELFF. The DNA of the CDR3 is TGCGCCAGCAGCTTGGTCGGCGGGGGACATAACACCGGGGAGCTGTTTTTT.

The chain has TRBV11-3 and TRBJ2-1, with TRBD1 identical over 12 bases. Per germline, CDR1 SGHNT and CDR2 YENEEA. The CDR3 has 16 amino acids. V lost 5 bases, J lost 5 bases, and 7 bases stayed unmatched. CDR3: CASSPGTGGKHNEQFF. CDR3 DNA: TGTGCCAGCAGCCCAGGGACAGGGGGCAAACACAATGAGCAGTTCTTC.

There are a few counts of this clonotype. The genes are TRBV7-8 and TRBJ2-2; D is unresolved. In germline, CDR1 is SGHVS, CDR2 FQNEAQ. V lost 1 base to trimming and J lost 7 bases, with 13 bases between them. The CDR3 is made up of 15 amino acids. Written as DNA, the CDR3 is TGTGCCAGCAGCTTAGGAGGAAGGGAATACGGGGAGCTGTTTTTT. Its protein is CASSLGGREYGELFF.

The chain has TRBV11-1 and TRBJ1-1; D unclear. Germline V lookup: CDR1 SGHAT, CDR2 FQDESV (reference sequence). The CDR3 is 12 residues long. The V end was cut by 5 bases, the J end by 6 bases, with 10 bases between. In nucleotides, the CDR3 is TGTGCCAGCAGCATAGGTACTTCTGAAGCTTTCTTT. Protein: CASSIGTSEAFF.

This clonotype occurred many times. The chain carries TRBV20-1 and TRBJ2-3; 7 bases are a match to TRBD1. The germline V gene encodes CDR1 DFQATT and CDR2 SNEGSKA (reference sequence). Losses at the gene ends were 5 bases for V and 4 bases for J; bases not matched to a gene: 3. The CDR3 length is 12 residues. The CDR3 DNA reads TGCAGTGCTCGGACAGGCCCAGATACGCAGTATTTT. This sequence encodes CSARTGPDTQYF.